This T cell receptor (beta chain) is drawn from a study of early T cells in non-severe SARS-CoV-2 infection. Study-level information: The sequenced material was bulk RNA from unsorted whole blood, and its chains were unpaired. Study-level findings and limits: Private and CD4 specificities were missed by VDJdb matching, which favored anti-spike CD8 responses.

Unique molecular identifiers (one per individual cDNA molecule) were attached. One entry per CDR3 protein, called by TCRdb with MiXCR from the 5' RACE reads. The sample holds some 51,000 distinct CDR3 sequences; around 14% are singletons and the top ten take 10%. Concerning this clonotype: Its antigen is still unknown.

Germline values: CDR1 SNHLY, CDR2 FYNNEI. The trim removed 6 bases at V and 3 bases at J, leaving 6 bases unmatched. The CDR3 totals 14 residues. Sample: whole blood, taken at baseline. The chain carries TRBV2 and TRBJ1-1, with 8 bases identical to TRBD1. This TCR was recovered from an adult who was a healthcare worker with PCR-confirmed SARS-CoV-2 infection or an uninfected control (not recorded which). DNA of the CDR3: TGTGCCAGCAGAGACAGGGGAGCTGACACTGAAGCTTTCTTT. Translation: CASRDRGADTEAFF.